This record concerns one T cell receptor beta chain sequence. This entry is derived from a study of cytomegalovirus exposure and HLA in healthy donors. PCR used 60 Vbeta primers and 13 Jbeta primers. Clones were read by immunoSEQ multiplex PCR, and TCRdb kept only the in-frame ones, dropping some. The table shows about 84,000 clones, with around 68% occurring only once. Germline V lookup: CDR1 MNHEY, CDR2 SMNVEV (reference sequence). Trimming cost V 4 bases and J 3 bases, with 13 bases left between them. This CDR3 has 15 amino acids. Sequenced: PBMCs. The V gene is TRBV27, the J gene TRBJ1-5; the D gene is possibly TRBD1 (5 bases). The sequence was obtained from a woman aged 40 to 50 in good health and CMV-seropositive. In DNA, the CDR3 is TGTGCCAGCAGTTGGGTGGGGGGACCCAATCAGCCCCAGCATTTT. Encoded protein: CASSWVGGPNQPQHF.